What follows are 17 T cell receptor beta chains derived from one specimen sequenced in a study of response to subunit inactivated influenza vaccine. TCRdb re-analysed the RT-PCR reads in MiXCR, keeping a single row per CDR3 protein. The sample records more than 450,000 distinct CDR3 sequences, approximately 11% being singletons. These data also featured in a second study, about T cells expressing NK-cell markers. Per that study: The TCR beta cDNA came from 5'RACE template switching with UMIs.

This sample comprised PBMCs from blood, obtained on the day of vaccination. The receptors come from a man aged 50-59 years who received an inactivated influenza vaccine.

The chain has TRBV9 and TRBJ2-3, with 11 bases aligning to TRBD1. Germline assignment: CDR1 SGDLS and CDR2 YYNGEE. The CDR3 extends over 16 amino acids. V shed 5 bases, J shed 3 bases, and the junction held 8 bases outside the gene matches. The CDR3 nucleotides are TGTGCCAGCAGGCTAGGGACAGGGGGAGGTACAGATACGCAGTATTTT. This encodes CASRLGTGGGTDTQYF.

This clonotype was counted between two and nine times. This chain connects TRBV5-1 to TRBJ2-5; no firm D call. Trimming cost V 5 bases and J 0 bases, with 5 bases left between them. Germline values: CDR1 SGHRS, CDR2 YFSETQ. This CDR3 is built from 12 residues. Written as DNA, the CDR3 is TGCGCCAGCAGACCTAACCAAGAGACCCAGTACTTC. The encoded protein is CASRPNQETQYF.

The chain's CDR3 is CASSPRDRVTNEQFF. The CDR3 coding sequence is TGTGCCAGCAGTCCCCGGGACAGGGTTACAAATGAGCAGTTCTTC. The chain carries TRBV27 and TRBJ2-1, with 9 positions matching TRBD1. Germline V CDR1 and CDR2: MNHEY, SMNVEV (reference sequence). Unmatched junction bases numbered 9, after V lost 5 bases and J lost 7 bases. The CDR3 runs to 15 residues.

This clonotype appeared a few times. The CDR3 DNA reads as TGTGCCAGCTCCGGAATGACTAGTTCAGATACGCAGTATTTT. Translation gives CASSGMTSSDTQYF. The rearrangement joins TRBV18 to TRBJ2-3, with a weak D call TRBD2 (6 bases). The ends were cut back, 6 bases at V and 4 bases at J, with 14 bases in the middle. The CDR3 length is 14 residues. Germline V gene sequence: CDR1 KGHSH, CDR2 LQKENI.

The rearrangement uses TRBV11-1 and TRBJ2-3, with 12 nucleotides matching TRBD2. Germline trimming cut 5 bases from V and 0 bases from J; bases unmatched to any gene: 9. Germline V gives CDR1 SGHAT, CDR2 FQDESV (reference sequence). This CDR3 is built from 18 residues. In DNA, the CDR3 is TGTGCCAGCAGCCGGACTAGCGGGGATGGAAAGAGCACAGATACGCAGTATTTT. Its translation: CASSRTSGDGKSTDTQYF.

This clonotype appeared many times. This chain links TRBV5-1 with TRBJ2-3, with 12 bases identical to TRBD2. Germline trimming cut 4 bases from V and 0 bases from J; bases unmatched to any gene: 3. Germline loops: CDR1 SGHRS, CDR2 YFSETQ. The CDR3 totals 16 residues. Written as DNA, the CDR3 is TGCGCCAGCAGCCCCGGGACTAGCGGGAGCACAGATACGCAGTATTTT. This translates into CASSPGTSGSTDTQYF.

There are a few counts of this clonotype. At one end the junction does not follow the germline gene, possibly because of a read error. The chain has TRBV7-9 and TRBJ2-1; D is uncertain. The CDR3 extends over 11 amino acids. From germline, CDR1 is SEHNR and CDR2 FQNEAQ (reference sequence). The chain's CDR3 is CASSLAPREIF. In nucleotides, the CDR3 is TGTGCCAGCAGCTTAGCACCGAGAGAGATCTTC.

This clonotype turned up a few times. CDR3 region: CAISPGQGITDTQYF. CDR3 sequence (DNA): TGTGCCATCAGTCCGGGACAGGGTATAACAGATACGCAGTATTTT. The chain recombines TRBV10-3 with TRBJ2-3; 9 bases agree with TRBD1. Trimming took 5 bases from V and 3 from J; bases not matched to a gene: 6. The CDR3 runs to 15 residues. Germline CDR1 is ENHRY and CDR2 is SYGVKD.

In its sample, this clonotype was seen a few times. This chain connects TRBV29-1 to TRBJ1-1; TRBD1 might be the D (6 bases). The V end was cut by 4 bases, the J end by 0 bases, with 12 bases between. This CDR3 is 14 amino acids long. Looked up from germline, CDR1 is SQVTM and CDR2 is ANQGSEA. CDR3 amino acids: CSVAFRGLNTEAFF. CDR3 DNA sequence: TGCAGCGTTGCCTTCAGGGGATTGAACACTGAAGCTTTCTTT. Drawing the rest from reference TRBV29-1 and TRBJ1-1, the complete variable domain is SAVISQKPSRDICQRGTSLTIQCQVDSQVTMMFWYRQQPGQSLTLIATANQGSEATYESGFVIDKFPISRPNLTFSTLTVSNMSPEDSSIYLCSVAFRGLNTEAFFGQGTRLTVV.

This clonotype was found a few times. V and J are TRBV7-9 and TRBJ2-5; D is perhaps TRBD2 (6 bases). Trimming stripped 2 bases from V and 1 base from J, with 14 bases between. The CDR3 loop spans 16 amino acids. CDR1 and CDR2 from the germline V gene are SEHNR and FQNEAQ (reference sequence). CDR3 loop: CASSLPRGSGQETQYF. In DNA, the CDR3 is TGTGCCAGCAGCTTACCCCGGGGTAGCGGCCAAGAGACCCAGTACTTC.

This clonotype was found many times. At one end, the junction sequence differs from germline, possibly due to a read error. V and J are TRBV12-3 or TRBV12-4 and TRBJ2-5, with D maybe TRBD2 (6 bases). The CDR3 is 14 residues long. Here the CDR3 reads CASSVADHQETQYF. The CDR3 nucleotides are TGTGCCAGCAGTGTAGCGGACCACCAAGAGACCCAGTACTTC.

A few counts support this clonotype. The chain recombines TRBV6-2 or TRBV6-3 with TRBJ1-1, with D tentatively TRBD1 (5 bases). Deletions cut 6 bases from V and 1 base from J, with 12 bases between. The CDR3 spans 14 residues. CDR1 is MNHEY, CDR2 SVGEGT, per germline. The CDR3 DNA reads TGTGCCAGCAGGAGACAGAATTGGAACACTGAAGCTTTCTTT. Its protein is CASRRQNWNTEAFF.

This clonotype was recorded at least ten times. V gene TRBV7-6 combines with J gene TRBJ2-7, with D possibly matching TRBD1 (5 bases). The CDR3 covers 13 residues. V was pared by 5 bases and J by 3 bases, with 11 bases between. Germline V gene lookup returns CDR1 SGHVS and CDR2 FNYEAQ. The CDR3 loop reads CASSIGQSYEQYF. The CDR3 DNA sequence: TGTGCCAGCAGCATAGGACAAAGCTACGAGCAGTACTTC. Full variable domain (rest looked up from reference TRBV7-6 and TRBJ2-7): GAGVSQSPRYKVTKRGQDVALRCDPISGHVSLYWYRQALGQGPEFLTYFNYEAQQDKSGLPNDRFSAERPEGSISTLTIQRTEQRDSAMYRCASSIGQSYEQYFGPGTRLTVT.

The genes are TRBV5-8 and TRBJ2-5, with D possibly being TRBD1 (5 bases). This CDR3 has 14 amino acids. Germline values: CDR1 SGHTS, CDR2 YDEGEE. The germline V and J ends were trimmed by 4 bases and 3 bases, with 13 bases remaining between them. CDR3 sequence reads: CASSRKGREETQYF. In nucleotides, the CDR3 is TGTGCCAGCAGCCGAAAAGGCAGGGAAGAGACCCAGTACTTC.

The CDR3 region is CASSPWTGRHEQYF. The DNA of the CDR3 is TGTGCCAGCAGTCCATGGACAGGGCGGCACGAGCAGTACTTC. The chain joins TRBV28 to TRBJ2-7; 8 bases line up with TRBD1. Trimming took 5 bases from V and 5 from J; bases not matched to a gene: 8. The length of the CDR3 is 14 residues. Germline V gene data show CDR1 as MDHEN and CDR2 as SYDVKM. Drawing the rest from reference TRBV28 and TRBJ2-7, the complete variable domain is DVKVTQSSRYLVKRTGEKVFLECVQDMDHENMFWYRQDPGLGLRLIYFSYDVKMKEKGDIPEGYSVSREKKERFSLILESASTNQTSMYLCASSPWTGRHEQYFGPGTRLTVT.

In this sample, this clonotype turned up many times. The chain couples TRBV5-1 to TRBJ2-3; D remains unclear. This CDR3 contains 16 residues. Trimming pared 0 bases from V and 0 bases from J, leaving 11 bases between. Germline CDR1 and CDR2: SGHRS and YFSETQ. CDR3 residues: CASSLVVQSSTDTQYF. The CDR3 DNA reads TGCGCCAGCAGCTTGGTTGTACAGTCTAGCACAGATACGCAGTATTTT.

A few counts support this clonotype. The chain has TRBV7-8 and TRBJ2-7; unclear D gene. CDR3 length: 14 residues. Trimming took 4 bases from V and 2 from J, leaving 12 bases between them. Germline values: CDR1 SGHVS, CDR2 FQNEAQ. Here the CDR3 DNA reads TGTGCCAGCAGCTCTCGACGGAACCCCTACGAGCAGTACTTC. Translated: CASSSRRNPYEQYF.